The clone carrying this T cell receptor (beta chain) was counted between two and nine times. Its specificity is unknown. This specimen comes from a study of identical twins' blood T cells. Study-wide points: Top TCRbeta clonotypes were shared more with twin than unrelated donors. Environmental influences on twin similarity could not be excluded. Shared CDR3 clonotype counts tracked mainly the product of cloneset sizes. Out-of-frame TCRbeta clonotypes reportedly had markedly more similar V usage in twins than unrelated donors.

TCRdb reanalysed the 5' RACE reads using MiXCR and keeps one entry per CDR3 protein. The data contain about 370,000 distinct CDR3 sequences, over 25% of them singletons. Per the germline V gene, CDR1 is SGHDN and CDR2 is FVKESK. Trimming removed 2 bases from V and 6 bases from J, with 8 bases in between. The CDR3 has 14 residues. The J gene is TRBJ1-6, the V gene TRBV14; the D gene is possibly TRBD1 (5 bases). Sample: PBMCs. This clonotype was sampled from a woman aged 18-55 years in good health. CDR3 bases: TGTGCCAGCAGCCAACCAGGGCTTAATTCACCCCTCCACTTT. As protein: CASSQPGLNSPLHF.